This T cell receptor beta chain was captured in a study of OX40 agonist ivuxolimab in advanced cancers. Whole-study context: Hepatocellular carcinoma, melanoma, renal cell or head and neck cancer was diagnosed in the dose-escalation patients. Mean age roughly 65 years, range about 20 to 85; just over 80% male.

Profiled with immunoSEQ multiplex PCR; TCRdb holds only in-frame clones, not every one. The sample holds 52,000 or so clones, around 84% seen once. To note about this clone: Its antigen is unknown.

Study-level points and caveats: More expanded clones were found, on average, in CD8+ than in CD4+ T cells. Still undetermined is the antigen specificity of the expanded peripheral T cells.

This receptor was identified in an adult with an advanced solid tumor such as melanoma, head and neck, liver or kidney cancer. This material consisted of CD4+ or CD8+ T cells sorted from blood, taken in a trial of the OX40 agonist ivuxolimab.

The CDR3 sequence is CASSLDSHSNQPQHF. The DNA of the CDR3 is TGTGCCAGCAGTTTGGACAGTCATAGCAATCAGCCCCAGCATTTT. The chain links TRBV28 to TRBJ1-5; tentative D call: TRBD1 (6 bases). Germline V gene data show CDR1 as MDHEN and CDR2 as SYDVKM. V lost 3 bases and J lost 0, with 9 bases in between. The CDR3 sequence is 15 residues long. Looking up the rest from reference TRBV28 and TRBJ1-5 gives the full variable domain: DVKVTQSSRYLVKRTGEKVFLECVQDMDHENMFWYRQDPGLGLRLIYFSYDVKMKEKGDIPEGYSVSREKKERFSLILESASTNQTSMYLCASSLDSHSNQPQHFGDGTRLSIL.